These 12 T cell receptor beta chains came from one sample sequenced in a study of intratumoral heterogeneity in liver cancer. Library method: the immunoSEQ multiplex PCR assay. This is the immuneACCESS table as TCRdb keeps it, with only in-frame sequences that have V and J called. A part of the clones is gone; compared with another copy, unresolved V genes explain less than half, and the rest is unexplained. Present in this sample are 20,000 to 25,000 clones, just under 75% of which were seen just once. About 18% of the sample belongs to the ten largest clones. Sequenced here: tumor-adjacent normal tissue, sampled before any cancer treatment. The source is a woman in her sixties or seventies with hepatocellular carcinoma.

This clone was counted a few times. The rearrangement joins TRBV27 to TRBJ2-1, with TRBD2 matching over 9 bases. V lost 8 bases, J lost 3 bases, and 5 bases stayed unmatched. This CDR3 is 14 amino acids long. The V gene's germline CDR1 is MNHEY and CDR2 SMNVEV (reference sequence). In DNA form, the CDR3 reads TGTGCCAGCGCCACTAGCGGGCTCTACAATGAGCAGTTCTTC. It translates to CASATSGLYNEQFF.

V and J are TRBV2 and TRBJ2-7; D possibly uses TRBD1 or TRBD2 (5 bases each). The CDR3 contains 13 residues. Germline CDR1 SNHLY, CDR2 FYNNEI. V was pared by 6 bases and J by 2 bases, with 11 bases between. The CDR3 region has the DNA TGTGCCAGCAGCGGGAAGGGGACCTACGAGCAGTACTTC. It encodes CASSGKGTYEQYF.

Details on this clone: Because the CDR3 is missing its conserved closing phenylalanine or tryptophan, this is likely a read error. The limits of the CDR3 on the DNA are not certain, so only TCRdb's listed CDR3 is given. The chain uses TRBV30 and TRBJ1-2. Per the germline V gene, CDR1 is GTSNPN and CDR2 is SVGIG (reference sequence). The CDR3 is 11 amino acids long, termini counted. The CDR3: CAWSSPPGPAY.

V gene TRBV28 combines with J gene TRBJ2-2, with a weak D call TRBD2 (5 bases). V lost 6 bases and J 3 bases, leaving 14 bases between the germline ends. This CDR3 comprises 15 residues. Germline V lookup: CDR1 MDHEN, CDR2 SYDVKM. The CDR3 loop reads CASRKDRGYTGELFF. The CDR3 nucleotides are TGTGCCAGCAGAAAAGACCGGGGATACACCGGGGAGCTGTTTTTT.

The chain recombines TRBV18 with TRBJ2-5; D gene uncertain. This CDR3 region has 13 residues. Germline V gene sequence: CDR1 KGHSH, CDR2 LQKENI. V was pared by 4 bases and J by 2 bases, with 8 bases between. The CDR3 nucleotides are TGTGCCAGCTCACGGGATACTCAAGAGACCCAGTACTTC. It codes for CASSRDTQETQYF.

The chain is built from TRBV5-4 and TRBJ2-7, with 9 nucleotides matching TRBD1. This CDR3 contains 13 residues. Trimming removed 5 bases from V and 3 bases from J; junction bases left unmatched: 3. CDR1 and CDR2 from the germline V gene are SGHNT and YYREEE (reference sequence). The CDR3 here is CASSRDRVYEQYF. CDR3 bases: TGTGCCAGCAGTAGGGACAGGGTCTACGAGCAGTACTTC.

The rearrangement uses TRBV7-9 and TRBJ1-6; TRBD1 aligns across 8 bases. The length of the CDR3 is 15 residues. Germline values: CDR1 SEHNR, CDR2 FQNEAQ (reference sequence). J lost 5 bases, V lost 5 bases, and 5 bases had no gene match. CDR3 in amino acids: CASSRGTGDNSPLHF. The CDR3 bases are TGTGCCAGCAGCCGCGGGACAGGTGATAATTCACCCCTCCACTTT.

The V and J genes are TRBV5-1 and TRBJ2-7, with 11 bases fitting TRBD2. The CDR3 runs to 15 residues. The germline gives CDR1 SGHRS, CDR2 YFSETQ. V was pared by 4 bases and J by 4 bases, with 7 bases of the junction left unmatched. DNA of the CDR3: TGCGCCAGCAGCGATACTAGCGGGAGTTTTTACGAGCAGTACTTC. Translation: CASSDTSGSFYEQYF.

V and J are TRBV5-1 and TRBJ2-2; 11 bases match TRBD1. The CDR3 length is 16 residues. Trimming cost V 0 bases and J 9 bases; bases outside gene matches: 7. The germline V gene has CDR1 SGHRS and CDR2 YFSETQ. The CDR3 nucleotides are TGCGCCAGCAGCTTGGCCGGGACAGGGGGAGACAGGGAGCTGTTTTTT. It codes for CASSLAGTGGDRELFF.

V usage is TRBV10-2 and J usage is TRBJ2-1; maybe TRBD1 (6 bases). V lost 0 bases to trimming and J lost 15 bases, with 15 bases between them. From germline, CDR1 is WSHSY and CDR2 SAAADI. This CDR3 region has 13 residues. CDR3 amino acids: CASSESWETRGFF. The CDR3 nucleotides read TGCGCCAGCAGTGAGTCTTGGGAGACCAGGGGGTTCTTC.

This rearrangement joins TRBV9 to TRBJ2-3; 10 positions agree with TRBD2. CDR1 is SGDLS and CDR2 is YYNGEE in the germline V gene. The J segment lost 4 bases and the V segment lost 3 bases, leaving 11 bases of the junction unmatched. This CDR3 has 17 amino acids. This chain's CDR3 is CASSGLAGLMDADTQYF. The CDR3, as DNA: TGTGCCAGCAGCGGACTAGCGGGCCTTATGGACGCAGATACGCAGTATTTT.

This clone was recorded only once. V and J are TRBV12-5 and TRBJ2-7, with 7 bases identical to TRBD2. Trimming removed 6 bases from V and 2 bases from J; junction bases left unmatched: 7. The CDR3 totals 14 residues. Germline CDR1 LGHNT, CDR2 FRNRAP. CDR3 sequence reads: CASGAELAAYEQYF. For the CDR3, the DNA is TGTGCTAGTGGAGCGGAGCTAGCGGCCTACGAGCAGTACTTC.